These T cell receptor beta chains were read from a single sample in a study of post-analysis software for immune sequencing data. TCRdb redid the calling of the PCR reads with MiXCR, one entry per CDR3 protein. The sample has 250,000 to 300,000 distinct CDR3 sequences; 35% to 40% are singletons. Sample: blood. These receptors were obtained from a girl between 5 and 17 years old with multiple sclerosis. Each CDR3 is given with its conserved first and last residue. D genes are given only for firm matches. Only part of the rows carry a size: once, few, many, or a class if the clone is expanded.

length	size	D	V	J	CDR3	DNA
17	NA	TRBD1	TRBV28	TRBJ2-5	CASWDVRQGRKQEAQYF	TGTGCCAGCTGGGATGTGAGACAGGGGCGAAAGCAAGAGGCCCAGTACTTC
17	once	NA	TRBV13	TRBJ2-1	CASSPARLGSSYNEQFF	TGTGCCAGCAGTCCAGCCCGATTAGGCAGCTCCTACAATGAGCAGTTCTTC
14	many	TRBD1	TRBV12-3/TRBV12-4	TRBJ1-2	CASSTGQGAKGYTF	TGTGCCAGCAGTACCGGACAGGGGGCGAAGGGCTACACCTTC
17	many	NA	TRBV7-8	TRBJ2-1	CASSPRGRGATYNEQFF	TGTGCCAGCAGCCCCCGGGGGAGGGGGGCGACCTACAATGAGCAGTTCTTC
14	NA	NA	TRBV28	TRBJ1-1	CASNWVGERTEAFF	TGTGCCAGCAACTGGGTAGGGGAAAGGACTGAAGCTTTCTTT
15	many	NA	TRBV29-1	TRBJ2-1	CSVDAVRASYNEQFF	TGCAGCGTTGATGCAGTTAGAGCCTCCTACAATGAGCAGTTCTTC
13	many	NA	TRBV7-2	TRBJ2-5	CASRTEDQETQYF	TGTGCCAGCCGGACAGAAGACCAAGAGACCCAGTACTTC
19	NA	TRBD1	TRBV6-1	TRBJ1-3	CASSPPAGLQGSSGNTIYF	TGTGCCAGCAGCCCCCCGGCGGGGTTACAGGGGAGCTCTGGAAACACCATATATTTT
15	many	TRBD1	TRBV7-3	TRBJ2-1	CASSRDRKTYNEQFF	TGTGCCAGCAGCCGGGACAGAAAGACCTACAATGAGCAGTTCTTC
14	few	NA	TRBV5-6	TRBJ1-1	CASSLESRDTEAFF	TGTGCCAGCAGCTTGGAGTCCCGGGACACTGAAGCTTTCTTT
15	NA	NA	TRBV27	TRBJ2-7	CASSSYGGIPHEQYF	TGCGCCAGCAGTTCCTATGGCGGGATCCCCCACGAGCAGTACTTC
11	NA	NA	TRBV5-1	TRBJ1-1	CASRVGAEAFF	TGCGCCAGCCGCGTCGGGGCTGAAGCTTTCTTT
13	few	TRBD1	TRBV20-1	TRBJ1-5	CSARRQGEQPQHF	TGCAGTGCTAGGAGACAGGGGGAACAGCCCCAGCATTTT
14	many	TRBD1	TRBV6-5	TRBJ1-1	CASRAGTANTEAFF	TGTGCCAGCAGGGCCGGGACAGCGAACACTGAAGCTTTCTTT
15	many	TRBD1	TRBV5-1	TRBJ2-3	CASSSGTGWADTQYF	TGCGCCAGCAGCTCCGGGACAGGGTGGGCAGATACGCAGTATTTT
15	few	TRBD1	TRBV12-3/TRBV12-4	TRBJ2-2	CASSSGTENTGELFF	TGTGCCAGCAGCTCCGGGACAGAGAACACCGGGGAGCTGTTTTTT
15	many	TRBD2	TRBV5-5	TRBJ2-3	CASSFGSGGASSQYF	TGTGCCAGCAGCTTTGGGAGCGGGGGGGCGTCGTCGCAGTATTTT
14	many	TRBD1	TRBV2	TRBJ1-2	CASSPATGTGGYTF	TGTGCCAGCAGTCCTGCGACAGGGACAGGCGGCTACACCTTC
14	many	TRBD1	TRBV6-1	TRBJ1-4	CASSSDRGSEKLFF	TGTGCCAGCAGTAGCGACAGGGGGAGTGAAAAACTGTTTTTT
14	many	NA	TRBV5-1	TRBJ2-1	CASSHGPRYNEQFF	TGCGCCAGCAGCCATGGGCCTAGATACAATGAGCAGTTCTTC
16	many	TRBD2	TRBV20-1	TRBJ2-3	CSARLTSGGHTDTQYF	TGCAGTGCTAGACTGACTAGCGGGGGGCACACAGATACGCAGTATTTT
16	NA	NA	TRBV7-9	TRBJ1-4	CASSLALTRENEKLFF	TGTGCCAGCAGCTTAGCGCTAACTCGGGAGAATGAAAAACTGTTTTTT
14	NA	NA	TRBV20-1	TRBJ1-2	CSARETASNYGYTF	TGCAGTGCTAGGGAGACAGCCTCTAACTATGGCTACACCTTC